This TCR beta chain was recovered during a study of PD-L1 blockade in urothelial cancer. Study-level background: Patients commenced atezolizumab at some point between 2014 and 2015, and it was given at 1,200 mg intravenously every 3 weeks. Each patient had 0 to 3 earlier chemotherapy regimens. Study-level results: A pretreatment blood TCR clonality that fell below the median predicted better progression-free and overall survival.

Sequenced by immunoSEQ multiplex PCR; TCRdb stores in-frame clones only, minus some. In the table there are about 95,000 clones, around 86% of which are singletons. Details on this clone: The antigen remains undetermined.

Time point reported: pretreatment peripheral blood. V was trimmed by 4 bases and J by 4 bases, leaving 17 bases between them. This CDR3 spans 14 amino acids. Germline V CDR1 and CDR2: SQVTM, ANQGSEA. Source: PBMCs, taken around atezolizumab (anti-PD-L1) treatment. The chain couples TRBV29-1 to TRBJ2-7; maybe TRBD2 (5 bases). The receptor was derived from a man aged 55 to 70 with urothelial cancer. The DNA for the CDR3 is TGCAGCGTTGTGTGGACTGGCCGCTTATACGAGCAGTACTTC. Protein product: CSVVWTGRLYEQYF.